The next 26 T cell receptor beta chains were all read from a single sample in a study of T cell responses to AZD1222 COVID-19 vaccine. The table came from immunoSEQ multiplex PCR; TCRdb's copy has only in-frame clones and leaves some out. The sample contains about 150,000 clones, 90% of which appear only once. Sequencing was performed on peripheral blood, taken 28 days after the second AZD1222 dose. The origin of the receptors is an adult who received the AZD1222 COVID-19 vaccine.

V usage is TRBV29-1 and J usage is TRBJ2-7; D is possibly TRBD1 (6 bases). Germline V CDR1 and CDR2: SQVTM, ANQGSEA. The CDR3 spans 12 residues. Trimming pared 4 bases from V and 4 bases from J, leaving 11 bases between. CDR3 coding DNA: TGCAGCGTTGGGTGGACAGATTACGAGCAGTACTTC. Translated, it gives CSVGWTDYEQYF.

J is TRBJ1-4 and V is TRBV5-1; 7 nucleotides agree with TRBD1. The germline V gene encodes CDR1 SGHRS and CDR2 YFSETQ. Losses at the gene ends were 4 bases for V and 0 bases for J; bases not matched to a gene: 12. The CDR3 sequence is 18 residues long. In nucleotides, the CDR3 is TGCGCCAGCAGCATCCCGACAGGGCGATTTGCAACTAATGAAAAACTGTTTTTT. Protein sequence: CASSIPTGRFATNEKLFF.

The chain couples TRBV28 to TRBJ2-3; D is possibly TRBD1 (6 bases). This CDR3 region has 15 residues. Trimming cost V 5 bases and J 2 bases, with 14 bases left between them. Germline-derived CDR1 and CDR2 are MDHEN and SYDVKM. The CDR3 nucleotides are TGTGCCAGCAGTCCACCGTCGGGACACACAGATACGCAGTATTTT. It codes for CASSPPSGHTDTQYF.

This chain joins TRBV7-9 and TRBJ1-6, with a possible D match to TRBD1 (6 bases). The length of the CDR3 is 14 residues. The germline gives CDR1 SEHNR, CDR2 FQNEAQ (reference sequence). V gave up 3 bases and J gave up 7 bases, with 10 bases separating them. CDR3 in DNA: TGTGCCAGCAGCTTGGGGGGCCGGAATTCACCCCTCCACTTT. This encodes CASSLGGRNSPLHF.

The gene calls are TRBV27 and TRBJ1-5, with D unclear. This CDR3 has 16 amino acids. The V end lost 1 base, the J end lost 2 bases, and 12 bases lay between the germline ends. Germline CDR1 and CDR2: MNHEY and SMNVEV (reference sequence). The CDR3 DNA is TGTGCCAGCAGTTTATATGGACCAGTGGGCAATCAGCCCCAGCATTTT. This encodes CASSLYGPVGNQPQHF.

The chain recombines TRBV3-1 (or the pseudogene TRBV3-2) with TRBJ1-2, with a possible D match to TRBD1 (5 bases). Germline V gene sequence: CDR1 LGHDT, CDR2 YNNKEL (reference sequence). Between the trimmed V and J ends, which lost 1 base and 4 bases, there was a span of 16 bases. The CDR3 contains 16 residues. This CDR3 reads CASSQAGGERSYGYTF. CDR3 sequence (DNA): TGTGCCAGCAGCCAAGCAGGAGGGGAACGGAGCTATGGCTACACCTTC.

This chain joins TRBV24-1 and TRBJ1-2, with a weak D call TRBD1 (5 bases). In germline, CDR1 is KGHDR, CDR2 SFDVKD. Trimming took 3 bases from V and 4 from J, leaving 14 bases between them. The CDR3 is 15 amino acids. As DNA, the CDR3 is TGTGCCACCAGTGATCCTATGGACATCGGCTATGGCTACACCTTC. It translates to CATSDPMDIGYGYTF.

The J gene is TRBJ1-4, the V gene TRBV7-9, with D possibly matching TRBD1 (6 bases). This CDR3 is built from 13 residues. Germline CDR1 and CDR2: SEHNR and FQNEAQ (reference sequence). Trimming pared 8 bases from V and 8 bases from J, leaving 15 bases between. CDR3 amino acids: CASQQGGGEKLFF. As DNA, the CDR3 is TGTGCCAGCCAACAGGGAGGAGGGGAAAAACTGTTTTTT.

V is TRBV28 and J is TRBJ2-7; 8 bases agree with TRBD1. The germline CDR1 and CDR2 sequences are MDHEN and SYDVKM. This CDR3 comprises 17 residues. The ends lost 1 base at V and 6 bases at J; junction bases unmatched: 14. The DNA for the CDR3 is TGTGCCAGCAGTTTATACGGTGGGGCAGGGGGCTTCCTCGAGCAGTACTTC. Protein product: CASSLYGGAGGFLEQYF. The full variable domain, completed using reference TRBV28 and TRBJ2-7, is DVKVTQSSRYLVKRTGEKVFLECVQDMDHENMFWYRQDPGLGLRLIYFSYDVKMKEKGDIPEGYSVSREKKERFSLILESASTNQTSMYLCASSLYGGAGGFLEQYFGPGTRLTVT.

This clone was seen only a few times. V usage is TRBV11-2 and J usage is TRBJ1-2; D remains unclear. Germline loops: CDR1 SGHAT, CDR2 FQNNGV. CDR3 length equals 12 residues. Trimming stripped 5 bases from V and 8 bases from J, with 12 bases between. The CDR3 reads CASSDRETGYTF. CDR3 bases: TGTGCCAGCAGCGACCGGGAAACGGGCTACACCTTC.

This chain connects TRBV6-5 to TRBJ2-1; D may be TRBD1 or TRBD2 (6 bases each). The CDR3 extends over 14 amino acids. Trimming took off 7 bases at V and 2 bases at J, with 12 bases between the two ends. Germline lookup yields CDR1 MNHEY and CDR2 SVGAGI. CDR3 sequence (DNA): TGTGCCAGCACCCTCCGGGGGCCCTACAATGAGCAGTTCTTC. Amino acid sequence: CASTLRGPYNEQFF.

J is TRBJ1-2 and V is TRBV19, with no clear D. There are 13 residues in the CDR3. The V end lost 8 bases, the J end lost 4 bases, and 14 bases lay between the germline ends. The germline gives CDR1 LNHDA, CDR2 SQIVND (reference sequence). The DNA of the CDR3 is TGTGCCAGTTCCTCTGCACCTCTCTATGGCTACACCTTC. It is translated as CASSSAPLYGYTF.

This rearrangement joins TRBV6-5 to TRBJ2-2; D is perhaps TRBD2 (5 bases). Trimming left V 0 bases short and J 0 bases short, with 8 bases between. In germline, CDR1 is MNHEY, CDR2 SVGAGI. The CDR3 is made up of 16 amino acids. The CDR3 nucleotides are TGTGCCAGCAGTTACTCGAGAGCGGCGAACACCGGGGAGCTGTTTTTT. Amino acid sequence: CASSYSRAANTGELFF.

This chain uses TRBV5-4 with TRBJ1-2; D gene ambiguous. This CDR3 is built from 13 residues. The ends were cut back, 3 bases at V and 8 bases at J, with 14 bases in the middle. Germline CDR1 SGHNT, CDR2 YYREEE (reference sequence). The CDR3 DNA sequence: TGTGCCAGCAGCTCTTCGGACGGACGGGGCTACACCTTC. It specifies CASSSSDGRGYTF.

J is TRBJ1-2 and V is TRBV27, with D hard to call. Per germline, CDR1 MNHEY and CDR2 SMNVEV (reference sequence). Trimming removed 0 bases at V and 5 bases at J, with 7 bases between. The CDR3 has 13 residues. The DNA of the CDR3 is TGTGCCAGCAGTTTATCGGAAGGGTATGGCTACACCTTC. Translating gives CASSLSEGYGYTF.

The V call is TRBV28, the J call TRBJ1-6; 10 bases line up with TRBD1. The J segment lost 7 bases and the V segment lost 6 bases, leaving 3 bases of the junction unmatched. Germline V lookup: CDR1 MDHEN, CDR2 SYDVKM. CDR3 length: 14 residues. CDR3 coding DNA: TGTGCCAGCAGCCCGGGACAGGGGAATTCACCCCTCCACTTT. This gives the protein CASSPGQGNSPLHF.

V is TRBV12-3 or TRBV12-4 and J is TRBJ1-4; unclear D gene. Trimming pared 4 bases from V and 8 bases from J, leaving 11 bases between. The CDR3 has 13 amino acids. The DNA of the CDR3 is TGTGCCAGCAGTTCCCGGGCGGGAGAAAAACTGTTTTTT. Translation gives CASSSRAGEKLFF.

This clone came up once. The V call is TRBV28, the J call TRBJ2-3, with TRBD2 matching 12 bases. Germline V CDR1 and CDR2: MDHEN, SYDVKM. V gave up 5 bases and J gave up 2 bases; unmatched junction bases: 2. CDR3 length equals 15 residues. The CDR3 region is CASSRLAGATDTQYF. CDR3 DNA sequence: TGTGCCAGCAGTAGACTAGCGGGGGCCACAGATACGCAGTATTTT.

The chain couples TRBV7-3 to TRBJ1-6; D is unclear. The CDR3 consists of 12 residues. V lost 2 bases to trimming and J lost 14 bases, with 10 bases between them. The V gene's germline CDR1 is SGHTA and CDR2 FQGTGA. This chain's CDR3 is CASSLDQYTLHF. CDR3 coding DNA: TGTGCCAGCAGCTTAGATCAATACACCCTCCACTTT.

The chain couples TRBV28 to TRBJ1-4; D call uncertain. From germline, CDR1 is MDHEN and CDR2 SYDVKM. V shed 6 bases and J shed 4 bases, with 12 bases lying between them. The CDR3 runs to 14 residues. The CDR3 DNA reads TGTGCCAGCAGCCTATATCAGAGTAATGAAAAACTGTTTTTT. Its translation is CASSLYQSNEKLFF.

This clone has only a few counts. V is TRBV30 and J is TRBJ1-2; TRBD1 matches at 11 bases. CDR3 length: 15 amino acids. J gave up 4 bases and V 4 bases, and 8 bases lay outside the gene matches. CDR1 GTSNPN and CDR2 SVGIG come from the germline V gene (reference sequence). CDR3 sequence (DNA): TGTGCCTGGAAACCGGGACAGGGGGTAGGCTATGGCTACACCTTC. Residues: CAWKPGQGVGYGYTF.

The J gene is TRBJ1-5, the V gene TRBV15; TRBD1 is a possible D gene (6 bases). Germline V gene sequence: CDR1 LNHNV, CDR2 YYDKDF (reference sequence). Deletions cut 1 base from V and 6 bases from J, with 13 bases between. The CDR3 covers 15 residues. The CDR3 sequence: CATSRVTGGSQPQHF. The CDR3 DNA is TGTGCCACCAGCAGAGTGACAGGAGGTAGTCAGCCCCAGCATTTT.

The chain uses TRBV28 and TRBJ1-2, with D perhaps TRBD1 (5 bases). The V gene lost 7 bases and the J gene lost 8 bases, with 14 bases spanning the gap. Germline values: CDR1 MDHEN, CDR2 SYDVKM. The CDR3 runs 12 residues. The DNA for the CDR3 is TGTGCCAGCACCGTTAAGGGGTGGGGCTACACCTTC. Protein product: CASTVKGWGYTF.

The rearrangement links TRBV9 to TRBJ2-1, with 10 bases matching TRBD2. After removal of 5 bases from V and 1 base from J, the junction contained 6 bases not matched to a gene. CDR3 length: 16 amino acids. Looked up from germline, CDR1 is SGDLS and CDR2 is YYNGEE. The CDR3 spells CASSRTSGISYNEQFF. In DNA form, the CDR3 reads TGTGCCAGCAGTCGTACTAGCGGGATTTCCTACAATGAGCAGTTCTTC.

The sample holds one count of this clone. The chain links TRBV30 to TRBJ2-2, with 10 bases matching TRBD2. The trim removed 7 bases at V and 4 bases at J, leaving 6 bases unmatched. CDR1 is GTSNPN and CDR2 is SVGIG in the germline V gene (reference sequence). The CDR3 runs to 14 residues. The CDR3 DNA sequence: TGTGCCTTGACCAGCGGGAGGGCCACCGGGGAGCTGTTTTTT. Its translation is CALTSGRATGELFF.

The chain is built from TRBV30 and TRBJ1-6; TRBD1 is a possible D gene (5 bases). CDR3 size: 13 residues. Trimming cost V 1 base and J 4 bases, with 5 bases left between them. The germline V gene encodes CDR1 GTSNPN and CDR2 SVGIG (reference sequence). The CDR3 is CAWSGQYNSPLHF. The DNA of the CDR3 is TGTGCCTGGAGTGGACAGTATAATTCACCCCTCCACTTT. Using reference TRBV30 and TRBJ1-6 for the parts outside the CDR3, the full variable domain is SQTIHQWPATLVQPVGSPLSLECTVEGTSNPNLYWYRQAAGRGLQLLFYSVGIGQISSEVPQNLSASRPQDRQFILSSKKLLLSDSGFYLCAWSGQYNSPLHFGNGTRLTVT.